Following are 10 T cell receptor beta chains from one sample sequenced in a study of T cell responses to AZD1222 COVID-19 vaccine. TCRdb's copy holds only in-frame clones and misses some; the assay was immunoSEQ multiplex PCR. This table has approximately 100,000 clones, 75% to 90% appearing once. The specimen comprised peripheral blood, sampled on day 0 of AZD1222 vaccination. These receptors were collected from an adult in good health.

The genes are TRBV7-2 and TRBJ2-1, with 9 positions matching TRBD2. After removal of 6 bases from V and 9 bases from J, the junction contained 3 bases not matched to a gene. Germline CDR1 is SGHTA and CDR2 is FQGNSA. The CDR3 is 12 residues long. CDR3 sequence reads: CASSKTSGEQFF. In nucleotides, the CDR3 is TGTGCCAGCAGTAAGACTAGCGGTGAGCAGTTCTTC. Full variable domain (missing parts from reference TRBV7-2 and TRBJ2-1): GAGVSQSPSNKVTEKGKDVELRCDPISGHTALYWYRQSLGQGLEFLIYFQGNSAPDKSGLPSDRFSAERTGGSVSTLTIQRTQQEDSAVYLCASSKTSGEQFFGPGTRLTVL.

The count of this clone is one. In DNA form, the CDR3 reads TGTGCCATCAGCTATACCGGGACAGGAACCTACGAGCAGTACTTC. Translated: CAISYTGTGTYEQYF. The V gene is TRBV10-3, the J gene TRBJ2-7, with 8 bases aligning to TRBD1. In germline, CDR1 is ENHRY, CDR2 SYGVKD. CDR3 length: 15 residues. After removal of 6 bases from V and 2 bases from J, the junction contained 9 bases not matched to a gene.

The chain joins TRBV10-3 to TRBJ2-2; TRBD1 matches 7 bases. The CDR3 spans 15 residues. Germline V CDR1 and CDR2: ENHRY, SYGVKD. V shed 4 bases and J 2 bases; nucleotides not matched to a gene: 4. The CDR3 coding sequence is TGTGCCATCAGTGGCGACAGGGATAACACCGGGGAGCTGTTTTTT. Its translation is CAISGDRDNTGELFF.

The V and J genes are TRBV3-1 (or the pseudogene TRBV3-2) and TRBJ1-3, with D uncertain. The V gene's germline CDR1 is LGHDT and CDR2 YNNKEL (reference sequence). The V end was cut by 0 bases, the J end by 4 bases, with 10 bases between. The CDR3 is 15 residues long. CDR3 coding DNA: TGTGCCAGCAGCCAAGACCCTATGGGGGGAAACACCATATATTTT. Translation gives CASSQDPMGGNTIYF.

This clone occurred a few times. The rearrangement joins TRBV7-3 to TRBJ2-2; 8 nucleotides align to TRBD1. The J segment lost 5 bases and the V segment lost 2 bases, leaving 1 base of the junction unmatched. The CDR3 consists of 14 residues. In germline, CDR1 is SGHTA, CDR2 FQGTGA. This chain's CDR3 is CASSLGQGTGELFF. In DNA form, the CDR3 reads TGTGCCAGCAGCTTAGGACAGGGAACCGGGGAGCTGTTTTTT. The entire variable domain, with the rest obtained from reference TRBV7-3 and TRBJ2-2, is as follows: GAGVSQTPSNKVTEKGKYVELRCDPISGHTALYWYRQSLGQGPEFLIYFQGTGAADDSGLPNDRFFAVRPEGSVSTLKIQRTERGDSAVYLCASSLGQGTGELFFGEGSRLTVL.

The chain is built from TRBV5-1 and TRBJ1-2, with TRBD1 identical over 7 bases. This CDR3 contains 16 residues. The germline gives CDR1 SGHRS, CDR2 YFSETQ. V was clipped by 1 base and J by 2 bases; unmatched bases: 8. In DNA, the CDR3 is TGCGCCAGCAGCTTGTCGGACAGGTTGTTAAACTATGGCTACACCTTC. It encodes CASSLSDRLLNYGYTF.

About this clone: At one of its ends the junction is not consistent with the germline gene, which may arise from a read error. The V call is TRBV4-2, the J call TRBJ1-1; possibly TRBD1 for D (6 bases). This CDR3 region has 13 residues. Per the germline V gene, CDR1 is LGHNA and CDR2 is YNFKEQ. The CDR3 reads CASNQQGNTEAFF. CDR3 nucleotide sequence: TGTGCCAGCAACCAACAGGGAAACACTGAAGCTTTCTTT.

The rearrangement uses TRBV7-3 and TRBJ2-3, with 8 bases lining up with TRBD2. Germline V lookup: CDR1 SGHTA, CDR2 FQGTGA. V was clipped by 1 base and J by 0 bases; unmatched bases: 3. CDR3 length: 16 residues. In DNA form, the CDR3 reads TGTGCCAGCAGCTTAATGGCGGGGGGTAGCACAGATACGCAGTATTTT. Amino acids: CASSLMAGGSTDTQYF.

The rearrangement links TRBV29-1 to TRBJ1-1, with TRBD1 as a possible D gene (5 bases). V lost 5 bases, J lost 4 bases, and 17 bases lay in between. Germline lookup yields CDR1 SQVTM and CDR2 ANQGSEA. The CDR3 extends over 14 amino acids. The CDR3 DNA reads TGCAGCGTTAGCGGGGGGAGCCGCGGCACTGAAGCTTTCTTT. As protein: CSVSGGSRGTEAFF.

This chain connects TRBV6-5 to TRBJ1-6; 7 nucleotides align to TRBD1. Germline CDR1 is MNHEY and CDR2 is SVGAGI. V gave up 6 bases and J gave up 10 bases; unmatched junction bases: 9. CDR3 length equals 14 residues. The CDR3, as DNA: TGTGCCAGCAGACGAACAGGGGTTAGGTCACCCCTCCACTTT. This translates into CASRRTGVRSPLHF.